This section outlines one TCR beta chain sequence together with its context. Assay used: immunoSEQ multiplex PCR; TCRdb lists only in-frame clones, some missing. The table has roughly 230,000 clones, around 90% seen once. Seattle researchers signed up patients amid active infection and tracked them longitudinally. V shed 4 bases and J shed 11 bases, with 14 bases lying between them. The germline V gene encodes CDR1 LGHDT and CDR2 YNNKEL (reference sequence). This CDR3 comprises 12 residues. This record comes from a study of blood T cell repertoires in COVID-19. Study context: The United States, Italy and Spain supplied acute and convalescent COVID-19 samples.

The clonotype originates from a woman aged 60-75 years with COVID-19, enrolled during active disease. This rearrangement joins TRBV3-1 (or the pseudogene TRBV3-2) to TRBJ1-1; D might be TRBD1 (5 bases). The sequenced sample consisted of peripheral blood. CDR3 bases: TGTGCCAGCAGCCCAAGCTCAGGGCGGGCTTTCTTT. This sequence encodes CASSPSSGRAFF.